The 27 T cell receptor beta chains presented below share a single source sample, sequenced in a study of neoadjuvant anti-PD-1 for oral cavity cancer. Clones were sequenced by immunoSEQ multiplex PCR, and TCRdb holds only the in-frame ones, with some missing. The repertoire holds more than 12,000 clones, with 40% as singletons. This sample's time point: after neoadjuvant nivolumab, at surgical resection. Sequencing was performed on tumor tissue, taken after nivolumab (anti-PD-1) treatment. The receptor set was obtained from a person aged 35-79 years with oral cavity squamous cell carcinoma.

This sequence joins TRBV2 and TRBJ1-4; possible D gene TRBD1, 6 bases. Trimming shortened V by 6 bases and J by 0 bases, and 17 bases separated the two germline ends. This CDR3 spans 17 amino acids. Germline CDR1 is SNHLY and CDR2 is FYNNEI. CDR3 sequence reads: CASRQLDRYTTNEKLFF. CDR3 nucleotide sequence: TGTGCCAGCAGACAGTTGGACAGATACACAACTAATGAAAAACTGTTTTTT.

J is TRBJ2-6 and V is TRBV2; a possible D gene is TRBD1 (5 bases). Germline loops: CDR1 SNHLY, CDR2 FYNNEI. V was cut by 1 base and J by 2 bases, with 6 bases left in between. The CDR3 sequence is 15 residues long. The CDR3 reads CASSEEGPGANVLTF. CDR3 in DNA: TGTGCCAGCAGTGAAGAGGGGCCTGGGGCCAACGTCCTGACTTTC.

The chain links TRBV7-6 to TRBJ2-2; 8 bases map to TRBD1. The length of the CDR3 is 16 residues. Per the germline V gene, CDR1 is SGHVS and CDR2 is FNYEAQ. With V trimmed by 5 bases and J by 5 bases, 10 bases remained unmatched. The CDR3, as DNA: TGTGCCAGCAGCAACCCGGGACAGGCTGTTACCGGGGAGCTGTTTTTT. As protein: CASSNPGQAVTGELFF.

This clone was found a few times. The V and J genes are TRBV7-9 and TRBJ1-1, with TRBD1 as a possible D gene (5 bases). CDR3 size: 12 residues. Trimming took 6 bases from V and 4 from J, leaving 9 bases between them. Germline V CDR1 and CDR2: SEHNR, FQNEAQ (reference sequence). DNA for the CDR3: TGTGCCAGCAGGAGGGGCGGCACTGAAGCTTTCTTT. Translation gives CASRRGGTEAFF. The variable domain in full, with the rest retrieved from reference TRBV7-9 and TRBJ1-1, is DTGVSQNPRHKITKRGQNVTFRCDPISEHNRLYWYRQTLGQGPEFLTYFQNEAQLEKSRLLSDRFSAERPKGSFSTLEIQRTEQGDSAMYLCASRRGGTEAFFGQGTRLTVV.

The chain couples TRBV7-2 to TRBJ2-2; a weak D match, TRBD1 (5 bases). Trimming left V 3 bases short and J 5 bases short, with 10 bases between. CDR1 is SGHTA, CDR2 FQGNSA, per germline. This CDR3 has 14 residues. CDR3 sequence: CASSFLRVTGELFF. CDR3 nucleotides: TGTGCCAGCAGCTTTCTCAGGGTAACCGGGGAGCTGTTTTTT.

A few counts support this clone. The chain joins TRBV7-3 to TRBJ2-3, with TRBD2 as a possible D gene (6 bases). This CDR3 comprises 16 residues. The germline V and J ends were trimmed by 5 bases and 6 bases, with 21 bases remaining between them. Germline V lookup: CDR1 SGHTA, CDR2 FQGTGA. The CDR3 reads CASSPYMRGSADTQYF. The DNA of the CDR3 is TGTGCCAGCAGCCCGTATATGCGGGGCAGTGCCGATACGCAGTATTTT.

This clone was seen a handful of times. V gene TRBV5-1 combines with J gene TRBJ1-1, with D uncertain. Trimming left V 0 bases short and J 7 bases short, with 7 bases between. The CDR3 has 12 amino acids. The germline V gene has CDR1 SGHRS and CDR2 YFSETQ. The CDR3 region has the DNA TGCGCCAGCAGCTTGGGGGCAGATGAAGCTTTCTTT. This translates into CASSLGADEAFF.

This clone was recorded once. The gene calls are TRBV14 and TRBJ2-7; 7 bases align to TRBD1. V was clipped by 4 bases and J by 5 bases; unmatched bases: 14. This CDR3 is built from 16 residues. Germline V gives CDR1 SGHDN, CDR2 FVKESK. The CDR3 loop reads CASSRIDRDPRNEQYF. The CDR3 coding sequence is TGTGCCAGCAGCCGGATTGACAGGGACCCACGGAACGAGCAGTACTTC.

The chain carries TRBV5-1 and TRBJ1-1; the D gene is possibly TRBD1 (6 bases). V dropped 0 bases and J dropped 11 bases, with 11 bases sitting between them. This CDR3 is 12 amino acids long. The germline V gene has CDR1 SGHRS and CDR2 YFSETQ. The CDR3 here is CASSLDRVSAFF. Written as DNA, the CDR3 is TGCGCCAGCAGCTTGGACAGGGTATCCGCTTTCTTT.

The rearrangement uses TRBV7-6 and TRBJ1-6, with D tentatively TRBD1 (5 bases). The ends were cut back, 6 bases at V and 5 bases at J, with 11 bases in the middle. From germline, CDR1 is SGHVS and CDR2 FNYEAQ. CDR3 length: 14 amino acids. The CDR3 protein is CASRLDSNNSPLHF. DNA for the CDR3: TGTGCCAGCAGACTAGACAGTAATAATTCACCCCTCCACTTT.

This CDR3 reads CASSLITSNQPQHF. In nucleotides, the CDR3 is TGTGCCAGCAGTTTAATCACGAGCAATCAGCCCCAGCATTTT. The chain combines TRBV6-1 with TRBJ1-5, with D unresolved. V was cut by 5 bases and J by 1 base, with 9 bases left in between. CDR3 length: 14 residues. Germline lookup yields CDR1 MNHNS and CDR2 SASEGT.

The J gene is TRBJ2-3, the V gene TRBV7-2; 8 bases align to TRBD2. This CDR3 has 18 residues. CDR1 and CDR2 (germline): SGHTA, FQGNSA. V lost 1 base to trimming and J lost 3 bases; unmatched junction nucleotides: 12. CDR3 in amino acids: CASSLVGLAGGRTDTQYF. The CDR3 DNA is TGTGCCAGCAGCTTAGTAGGCTTGGCGGGGGGACGGACAGATACGCAGTATTTT.

The CDR3 region is CASSGDRVTDTQYF. CDR3 bases: TGTGCCAGCAGTGGGGACAGGGTAACAGATACGCAGTATTTT. The V gene is TRBV25-1, the J gene TRBJ2-3; 9 bases are shared with TRBD1. Germline CDR1 is MGHDK and CDR2 is SYGVNS. This CDR3 region has 14 residues. V gave up 4 bases and J gave up 3 bases; unmatched junction bases: 2.

This clone qualifies as medium-sized. The chain combines TRBV7-6 with TRBJ2-5, with 8 bases fitting TRBD1. CDR1 is SGHVS and CDR2 is FNYEAQ in the germline V gene. The CDR3 covers 17 residues. The J segment lost 3 bases and the V segment lost 8 bases, leaving 17 bases of the junction unmatched. CDR3 residues: CASGFPKQGGTEETQYF. The CDR3 DNA reads TGTGCCAGCGGGTTCCCCAAACAGGGGGGCACTGAAGAGACCCAGTACTTC. Variable domain in full (rest from reference TRBV7-6 and TRBJ2-5): GAGVSQSPRYKVTKRGQDVALRCDPISGHVSLYWYRQALGQGPEFLTYFNYEAQQDKSGLPNDRFSAERPEGSISTLTIQRTEQRDSAMYRCASGFPKQGGTEETQYFGPGTRLLVL.

The genes are TRBV7-8 and TRBJ2-2, with no clear D. Germline CDR1 SGHVS, CDR2 FQNEAQ. V was trimmed by 4 bases and J by 2 bases, leaving 2 bases between them. CDR3 length equals 12 residues. The chain's CDR3 is CASSSNTGELFF. The CDR3 nucleotides read TGTGCCAGCAGCTCTAACACCGGGGAGCTGTTTTTT.

The J gene is TRBJ2-3, the V gene TRBV4-3; D gene ambiguous. V lost 6 bases to trimming and J lost 6 bases, with 13 bases between them. The CDR3 extends over 13 amino acids. Germline values: CDR1 LGHNA, CDR2 YSLEER. This CDR3 reads CASSPTLGDTQYF. The DNA of the CDR3 is TGCGCCAGCAGTCCGACTTTGGGGGATACGCAGTATTTT.

The gene calls are TRBV7-6 and TRBJ2-3, with TRBD2 matching 9 bases. CDR3 length equals 16 residues. V lost 1 base to trimming and J lost 2 bases; unmatched junction nucleotides: 4. From germline, CDR1 is SGHVS and CDR2 FNYEAQ. The chain's CDR3 is CASSLEAGGSTDTQYF. In DNA form, the CDR3 reads TGTGCCAGCAGCTTAGAAGCGGGGGGCTCCACAGATACGCAGTATTTT.

This clone was seen more than once but under ten times. The chain has TRBV7-2 and TRBJ2-7; 12 bases are shared with TRBD1. This CDR3 spans 15 amino acids. J gave up 5 bases and V 5 bases, and 7 bases lay outside the gene matches. Germline CDR1 reads SGHTA; CDR2 reads FQGNSA. The CDR3 loop reads CASSLTGTGGNEQYF. The CDR3 nucleotides are TGTGCCAGCAGCCTAACCGGGACAGGGGGCAACGAGCAGTACTTC.

This clone was recorded a few times. This chain joins TRBV18 and TRBJ2-2; D possibly corresponds to TRBD1 (5 bases). V was pared by 3 bases and J by 0 bases, with 20 bases between. This CDR3 has 19 amino acids. Germline loops: CDR1 KGHSH, CDR2 LQKENI. CDR3 residues: CASSPKLRQGNSNTGELFF. CDR3 nucleotides: TGTGCCAGCTCACCCAAATTGCGCCAGGGTAACTCGAACACCGGGGAGCTGTTTTTT.

This clone was seen many times. The chain is built from TRBV7-8 and TRBJ1-5; D call uncertain. The germline V gene encodes CDR1 SGHVS and CDR2 FQNEAQ. V was pared by 2 bases and J by 3 bases, with 11 bases between. The CDR3 is 15 residues long. The CDR3 here is CASSLTRAYNQPQHF. The CDR3 coding sequence is TGTGCCAGCAGCTTAACCCGGGCCTACAATCAGCCCCAGCATTTT.

The rearrangement joins TRBV6-5 to TRBJ2-5, with 10 bases identical to TRBD1. The CDR3 length is 15 residues. Trimming cost V 0 bases and J 4 bases; bases outside gene matches: 2. Per germline, CDR1 MNHEY and CDR2 SVGAGI. The CDR3: CASSYSGTGVETQYF. The CDR3 DNA reads as TGTGCCAGCAGTTACTCCGGGACAGGGGTAGAGACCCAGTACTTC.

The V and J genes are TRBV27 and TRBJ2-3, with TRBD2 matching over 12 bases. The trim removed 6 bases at V and 1 base at J, leaving 8 bases unmatched. The CDR3 runs to 17 residues. Looked up from germline, CDR1 is MNHEY and CDR2 is SMNVEV (reference sequence). The CDR3 reads CASSNLAGGPGTDTQYF. CDR3 nucleotides: TGTGCCAGCAGCAATCTAGCGGGGGGGCCAGGCACAGATACGCAGTATTTT.

V gene TRBV4-2 combines with J gene TRBJ1-1; D might be TRBD1 (5 bases). The CDR3 length is 14 residues. The germline CDR1 and CDR2 sequences are LGHNA and YNFKEQ. V was cut by 0 bases and J by 8 bases, with 13 bases left in between. The CDR3 region has the DNA TGTGCCAGCAGCCAAGATATCGGGGCAGGAGAAGCTTTCTTT. It encodes CASSQDIGAGEAFF.

This clone showed up just a few times. The gene calls are TRBV5-6 and TRBJ1-2; no clear D. Trimming took off 0 bases at V and 14 bases at J, with 17 bases between the two ends. CDR3 length equals 13 residues. From germline, CDR1 is SGHDT and CDR2 YYEEEE. DNA for the CDR3: TGTGCCAGCAGCTTGGTTAGTCGCGCTATGAAGACCTTC. Residues: CASSLVSRAMKTF. The full variable domain, completed using reference TRBV5-6 and TRBJ1-2, is DAGVTQSPTHLIKTRGQQVTLRCSPKSGHDTVSWYQQALGQGPQFIFQYYEEEERQRGNFPDRFSGHQFPNYSSELNVNALLLGDSALYLCASSLVSRAMKTFGSGTRLTVV.

The genes are TRBV7-8 and TRBJ1-5; D is ambiguous. There are 17 residues in the CDR3. Germline CDR1 SGHVS, CDR2 FQNEAQ. Trimming removed 1 base at V and 0 bases at J, with 13 bases between. CDR3 coding DNA: TGTGCCAGCAGCTTAGTTCCGGGTCTAGGTAGCAATCAGCCCCAGCATTTT. As protein: CASSLVPGLGSNQPQHF.

There are a few counts of this clone. The J gene is TRBJ1-6, the V gene TRBV6-1; no clear D. Trimming took off 1 base at V and 4 bases at J, with 8 bases between the two ends. This CDR3 contains 15 residues. Germline CDR1 reads MNHNS; CDR2 reads SASEGT. CDR3 coding DNA: TGTGCCAGCAGTGAAGGCTTAGGGTATAATTCACCCCTCCACTTT. It translates to CASSEGLGYNSPLHF.

The J gene is TRBJ1-4, the V gene TRBV29-1; a weak D match, TRBD1 (5 bases). The germline V gene has CDR1 SQVTM and CDR2 ANQGSEA. The CDR3 loop spans 13 amino acids. V was cut by 4 bases and J by 7 bases, with 13 bases left in between. CDR3 protein: CSVGWAGGEKLFF. DNA for the CDR3: TGCAGCGTTGGGTGGGCCGGGGGTGAAAAACTGTTTTTT.